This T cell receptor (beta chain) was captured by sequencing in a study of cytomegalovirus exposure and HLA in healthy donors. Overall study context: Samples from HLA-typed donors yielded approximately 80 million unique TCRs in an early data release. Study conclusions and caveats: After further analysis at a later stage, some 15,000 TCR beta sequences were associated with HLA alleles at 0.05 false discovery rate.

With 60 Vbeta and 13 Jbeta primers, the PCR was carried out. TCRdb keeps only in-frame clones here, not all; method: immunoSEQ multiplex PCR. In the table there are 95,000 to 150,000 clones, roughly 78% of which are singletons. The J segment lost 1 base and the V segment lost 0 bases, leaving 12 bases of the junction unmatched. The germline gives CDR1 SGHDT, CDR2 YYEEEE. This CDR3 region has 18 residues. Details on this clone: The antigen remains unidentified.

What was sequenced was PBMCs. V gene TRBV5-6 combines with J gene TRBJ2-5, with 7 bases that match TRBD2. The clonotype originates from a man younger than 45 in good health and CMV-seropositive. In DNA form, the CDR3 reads TGTGCCAGCAGCTTGGACTGGAGCGCAGCGGGGACCCAAGAGACCCAGTACTTC. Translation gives CASSLDWSAAGTQETQYF.